Listed below are T cell receptor beta chains from one sample, sequenced in a study of cytomegalovirus exposure and HLA in healthy donors. Sequencing was performed with immunoSEQ multiplex PCR; in TCRdb, only in-frame clones are kept and a portion is missing. The ten most abundant clones cover 2% of a sample with approximately 120,000 clones. The sample comprised PBMCs. These receptors were taken from an older woman in good health and CMV-seronegative. The CDR3 runs from the conserved cysteine through the conserved F or W. D genes are given only for firm matches.

v_gene: TRBV5-1; d_gene: TRBD2; j_gene: TRBJ2-1; CDR3aa: CASSPAASGKKLSSYNEQFF; CDR3nt: TGCGCCAGCAGCCCGGCGGCTAGCGGGAAAAAACTAAGCTCCTACAATGAGCAGTTCTTC
v_gene: TRBV5-1; d_gene: TRBD2; j_gene: TRBJ2-1; CDR3aa: CASSLLAGGYNEQFF; CDR3nt: TGCGCCAGCAGCTTACTAGCGGGGGGGTACAATGAGCAGTTCTTC
v_gene: TRBV6-5; d_gene: -; j_gene: TRBJ2-1; CDR3aa: CASTIRGGGEQFF; CDR3nt: TGTGCCAGCACCATTAGAGGGGGGGGTGAGCAGTTCTTC
v_gene: TRBV12-5; d_gene: -; j_gene: TRBJ1-4; CDR3aa: CASGSGGVANEKLFF; CDR3nt: TGTGCTAGTGGTTCGGGCGGGGTGGCTAATGAAAAACTGTTTTTT
v_gene: TRBV2; d_gene: -; j_gene: TRBJ1-4; CDR3aa: CASSEGTGGEKLFF; CDR3nt: TGTGCCAGCAGTGAAGGGACTGGAGGAGAAAAACTGTTTTTT
v_gene: TRBV30; d_gene: TRBD2; j_gene: TRBJ2-2; CDR3aa: CAWSPYRTSGRTGSTTGELFF; CDR3nt: TGTGCCTGGAGTCCATACCGGACTAGCGGGAGGACGGGTTCGACCACCGGGGAGCTGTTTTTT
v_gene: TRBV2; d_gene: TRBD1; j_gene: TRBJ1-6; CDR3aa: CASRRQGAKNSYNSPLHF; CDR3nt: TGTGCCAGCAGAAGACAGGGAGCGAAGAACTCCTATAATTCACCCCTCCACTTT
v_gene: TRBV6-1; d_gene: -; j_gene: TRBJ1-2; CDR3aa: CASSDPLVQGSGYTF; CDR3nt: TGTGCCAGCAGTGATCCGCTGGTACAGGGATCCGGCTACACCTTC
v_gene: TRBV6-6; d_gene: TRBD1; j_gene: TRBJ2-1; CDR3aa: CASSPTGSSYNEQFF; CDR3nt: TGTGCCAGCAGCCCGACAGGGAGCTCCTACAATGAGCAGTTCTTC
v_gene: TRBV7-2; d_gene: TRBD2; j_gene: TRBJ2-1; CDR3aa: CASSSGSGGAINEQFF; CDR3nt: TGTGCCAGCAGCTCAGGGAGCGGGGGGGCAATCAATGAGCAGTTCTTC
v_gene: TRBV11-2; d_gene: TRBD2; j_gene: TRBJ2-1; CDR3aa: CASSLGSGGGVDEQFF; CDR3nt: TGTGCCAGCAGCTTAGGATCTGGCGGGGGGGTGGATGAGCAGTTCTTC
v_gene: TRBV7-6; d_gene: TRBD2; j_gene: TRBJ2-1; CDR3aa: CASSPWTRSQSNEQFF; CDR3nt: TGTGCCAGCAGCCCGTGGACTAGGTCACAGAGCAATGAGCAGTTCTTC
v_gene: TRBV9; d_gene: -; j_gene: TRBJ1-4; CDR3aa: CASSVAGSQGSDEKLFF; CDR3nt: TGTGCCAGCAGCGTAGCCGGGTCCCAAGGATCTGATGAAAAACTGTTTTTT
v_gene: TRBV7-2; d_gene: TRBD1; j_gene: TRBJ1-2; CDR3aa: CASSPGTGSNYGYTF; CDR3nt: TGTGCCAGCAGCCCCGGGACAGGTTCAAACTATGGCTACACCTTC
v_gene: TRBV27; d_gene: -; j_gene: TRBJ1-1; CDR3aa: CASSPLTGNTEAFF; CDR3nt: TGTGCCAGCAGTCCCTTGACAGGGAACACTGAAGCTTTCTTT
v_gene: TRBV7-3; d_gene: TRBD2; j_gene: TRBJ2-3; CDR3aa: CASSLTGGGLADTQYF; CDR3nt: TGTGCCAGCAGCCTAACTGGGGGGGGGTTAGCAGATACGCAGTATTTT
v_gene: TRBV7-3; d_gene: -; j_gene: TRBJ2-3; CDR3aa: CASSKKGLYTDTQYF; CDR3nt: TGTGCCAGCAGCAAGAAAGGACTATACACAGATACGCAGTATTTT
v_gene: TRBV28; d_gene: -; j_gene: TRBJ1-1; CDR3aa: CASTRTVNTEAFF; CDR3nt: TGTGCCAGCACCAGGACAGTGAACACTGAAGCTTTCTTT
v_gene: TRBV19; d_gene: TRBD1; j_gene: TRBJ1-6; CDR3aa: CASSPRGQGFYNSPLHF; CDR3nt: TGTGCCTCCTCTCCTCGGGGACAGGGGTTCTATAATTCACCCCTCCACTTT
v_gene: TRBV4-1; d_gene: -; j_gene: TRBJ2-7; CDR3aa: CASSSSGTQRHEQYF; CDR3nt: TGCGCCAGCAGCTCATCCGGGACTCAACGCCACGAGCAGTACTTC
v_gene: TRBV18; d_gene: -; j_gene: TRBJ1-1; CDR3aa: CASSTRGQNTEAFF; CDR3nt: TGTGCCAGCTCCACCCGGGGACAGAACACTGAAGCTTTCTTT
v_gene: TRBV6-4; d_gene: TRBD1; j_gene: TRBJ2-1; CDR3aa: CASSRGQGGTNEQFF; CDR3nt: TGTGCCAGCAGTCGGGGACAGGGGGGCACGAATGAGCAGTTCTTC
v_gene: TRBV2; d_gene: TRBD1; j_gene: TRBJ2-5; CDR3aa: CASGTDQETQYF; CDR3nt: TGTGCCAGCGGGACAGATCAAGAGACCCAGTACTTC
v_gene: TRBV28; d_gene: TRBD2; j_gene: TRBJ2-2; CDR3aa: CASSFGPSGGARGGELFF; CDR3nt: TGTGCCAGCAGTTTTGGCCCTAGCGGGGGGGCCAGGGGCGGGGAGCTGTTTTTT
v_gene: TRBV11-3; d_gene: TRBD1; j_gene: TRBJ2-1; CDR3aa: CASAGQGNNEQFF; CDR3nt: TGTGCCAGCGCGGGACAGGGCAACAATGAGCAGTTCTTC
v_gene: TRBV6-6; d_gene: TRBD2; j_gene: TRBJ2-1; CDR3aa: CASAGTTDNEQFF; CDR3nt: TGTGCCAGCGCCGGGACTACAGACAATGAGCAGTTCTTC